Included here is one TCR beta chain sequence, with context. Its specificity is not known. The data were obtained in a study of T-cell memory formation after mild COVID-19. Study-wide findings and caveats: Clones that got smaller from day 15 to 85 had even CD4/CD8, while clones growing later tipped toward CD4+.

Using its own MiXCR run on the 5' RACE reads, TCRdb lists one record per CDR3 protein. Altogether about 360,000 distinct CDR3 sequences are present, 10% to 15% being singletons, with the ten largest covering around a fifth. This CDR3 comprises 14 residues. The V and J ends lost 5 bases and 4 bases respectively, with 14 bases between them. CDR1 is SEHNR, CDR2 FQNEAQ, per germline (reference sequence). The specimen was PBMCs or a T cell subset sorted from them (not recorded which). This TCR derives from a man aged 18 to 30 who had mild COVID-19 (a few samples of this study predate the infection). Cell type and time point are not known. This chain uses TRBV7-9 with TRBJ1-2; D remains unclear. In DNA form, the CDR3 reads TGTGCCAGCAGCCACCCGGGGTATGGCTATGGCTACACCTTC. This encodes CASSHPGYGYGYTF.